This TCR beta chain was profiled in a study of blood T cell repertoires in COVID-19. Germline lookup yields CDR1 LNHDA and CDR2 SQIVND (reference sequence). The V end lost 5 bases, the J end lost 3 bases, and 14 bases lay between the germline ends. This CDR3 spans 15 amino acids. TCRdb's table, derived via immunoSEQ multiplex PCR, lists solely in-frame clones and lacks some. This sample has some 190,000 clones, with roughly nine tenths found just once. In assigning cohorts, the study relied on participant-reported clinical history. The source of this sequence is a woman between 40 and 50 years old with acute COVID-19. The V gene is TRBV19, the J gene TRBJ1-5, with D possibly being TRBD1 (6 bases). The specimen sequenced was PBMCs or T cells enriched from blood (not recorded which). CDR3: CASSPGAGVNQPQHF. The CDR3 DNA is TGTGCCAGTAGTCCCGGGGCAGGGGTCAATCAGCCCCAGCATTTT.